What follows describes a single T cell receptor beta chain. Its antigen is not known. The sample carries other DNA sequences with the same CDR3. The CDR3 extends over 15 amino acids. Germline V gives CDR1 SGHAT, CDR2 FQNNGV. J was trimmed by 4 bases and V by 5 bases; bases with no gene match: 10. These data originate in a study of cytomegalovirus exposure and HLA in healthy donors. The study, taken as a whole, reports: Among CMV-associated TCR beta chains, most appeared HLA-restricted in a later analysis.

The PCR contained 60 Vbeta and 13 Jbeta primers. Clones were sequenced by immunoSEQ multiplex PCR, and TCRdb holds only the in-frame ones, with some missing. Among 250,000 to 300,000 clones, over 90% were seen once, and the ten largest hold around 1.7%. The chain joins TRBV11-2 to TRBJ1-2; 7 positions match TRBD1. Sequenced sample: PBMCs. This clonotype was obtained from a girl aged 2-15 years in good health and CMV-seronegative. CDR3 DNA: TGTGCCAGCAGCAGACAGGGAGGTATCCTCTATGGCTACACCTTC. It encodes CASSRQGGILYGYTF.